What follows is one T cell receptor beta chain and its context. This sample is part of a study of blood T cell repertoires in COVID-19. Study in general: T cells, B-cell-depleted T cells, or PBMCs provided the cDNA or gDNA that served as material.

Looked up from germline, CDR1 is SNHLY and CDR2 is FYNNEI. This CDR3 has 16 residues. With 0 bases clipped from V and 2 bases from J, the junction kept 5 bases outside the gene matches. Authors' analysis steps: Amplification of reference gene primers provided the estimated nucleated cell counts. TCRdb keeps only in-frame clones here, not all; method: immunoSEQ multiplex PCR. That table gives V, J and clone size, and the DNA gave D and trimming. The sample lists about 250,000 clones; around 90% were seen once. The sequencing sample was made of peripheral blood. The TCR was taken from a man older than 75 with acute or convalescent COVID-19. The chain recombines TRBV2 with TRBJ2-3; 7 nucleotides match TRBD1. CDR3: CASSEARGGITDTQYF. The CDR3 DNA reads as TGTGCCAGCAGTGAAGCGAGAGGGGGCATCACAGATACGCAGTATTTT.